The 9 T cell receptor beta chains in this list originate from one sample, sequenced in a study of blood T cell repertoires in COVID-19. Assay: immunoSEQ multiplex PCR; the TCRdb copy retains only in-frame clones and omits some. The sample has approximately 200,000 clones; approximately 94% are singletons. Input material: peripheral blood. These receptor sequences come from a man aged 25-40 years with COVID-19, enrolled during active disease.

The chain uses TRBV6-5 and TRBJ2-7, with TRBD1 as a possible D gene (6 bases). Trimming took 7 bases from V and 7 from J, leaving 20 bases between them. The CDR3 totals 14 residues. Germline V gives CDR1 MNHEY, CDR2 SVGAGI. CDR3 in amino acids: CASNADPGQGEQYF. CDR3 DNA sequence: TGTGCCAGCAATGCGGACCCCGGGCAGGGGGAGCAGTACTTC.

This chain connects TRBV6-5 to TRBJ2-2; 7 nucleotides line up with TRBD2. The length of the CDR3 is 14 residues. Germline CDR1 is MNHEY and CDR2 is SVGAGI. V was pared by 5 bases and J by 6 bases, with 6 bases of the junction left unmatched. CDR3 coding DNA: TGTGCCAGCAGTCCTGGGGGGGGTGCCGGGGAGCTGTTTTTT. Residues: CASSPGGGAGELFF.

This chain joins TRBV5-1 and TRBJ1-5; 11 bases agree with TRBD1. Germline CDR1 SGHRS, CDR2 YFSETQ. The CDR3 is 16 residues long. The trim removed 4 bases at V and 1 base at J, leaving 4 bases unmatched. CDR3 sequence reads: CASSLGTGGSNQPQHF. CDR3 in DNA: TGCGCCAGCAGCCTAGGGACAGGGGGAAGCAATCAGCCCCAGCATTTT.

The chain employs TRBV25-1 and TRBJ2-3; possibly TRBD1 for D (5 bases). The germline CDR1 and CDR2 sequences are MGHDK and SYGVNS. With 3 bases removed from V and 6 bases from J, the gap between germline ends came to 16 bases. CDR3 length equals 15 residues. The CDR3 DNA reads TGTGCCAGCAGTGACGGAAGGGGATTTGAGGATACGCAGTATTTT. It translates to CASSDGRGFEDTQYF.

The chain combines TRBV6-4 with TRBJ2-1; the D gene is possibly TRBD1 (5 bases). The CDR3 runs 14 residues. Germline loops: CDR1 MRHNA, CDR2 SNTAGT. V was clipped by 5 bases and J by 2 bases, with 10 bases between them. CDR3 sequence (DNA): TGTGCCAGCAGTAGGGGTCAGGCCTACAATGAGCAGTTCTTC. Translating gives CASSRGQAYNEQFF.

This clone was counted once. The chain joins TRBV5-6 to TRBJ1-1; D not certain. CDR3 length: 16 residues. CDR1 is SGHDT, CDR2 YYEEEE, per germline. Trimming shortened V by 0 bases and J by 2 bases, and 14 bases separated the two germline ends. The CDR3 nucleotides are TGTGCCAGCAGCTTGGTCGGGAACTGGTTTAACACTGAAGCTTTCTTT. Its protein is CASSLVGNWFNTEAFF.

CDR3 in amino acids: CASSEMFVRTTTYNEQFF. The CDR3 nucleotides are TGTGCCAGCAGTGAGATGTTTGTCAGGACTACTACCTACAATGAGCAGTTCTTC. The genes are TRBV6-1 and TRBJ2-1; maybe TRBD2 (6 bases). From germline, CDR1 is MNHNS and CDR2 SASEGT. V was shortened by 3 bases and J by 2 bases, with 20 bases between the two germline ends. The CDR3 consists of 18 residues.

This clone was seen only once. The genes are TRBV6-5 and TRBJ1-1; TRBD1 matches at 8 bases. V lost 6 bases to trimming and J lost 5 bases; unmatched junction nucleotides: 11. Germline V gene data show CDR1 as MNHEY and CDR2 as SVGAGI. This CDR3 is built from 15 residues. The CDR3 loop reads CASRTRTGRGTEAFF. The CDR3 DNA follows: TGTGCCAGCAGAACCCGGACAGGGAGGGGGACTGAAGCTTTCTTT.

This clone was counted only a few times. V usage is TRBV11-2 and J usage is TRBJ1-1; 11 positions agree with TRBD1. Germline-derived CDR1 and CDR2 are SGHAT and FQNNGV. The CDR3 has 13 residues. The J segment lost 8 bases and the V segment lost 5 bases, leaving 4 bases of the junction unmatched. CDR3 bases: TGTGCCAGCAGCCCGGGACAGGGGGGCGAAGCTTTCTTT. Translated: CASSPGQGGEAFF.